A selection of T cell receptor beta chains follows, all from one sample in a study of blood T cells in healthy people across ages. Using its own MiXCR run on the 5' RACE reads, TCRdb lists one record per CDR3 protein. The repertoire holds hundreds of thousands of distinct CDR3 sequences, with around 32% as singletons. The sequencing input was blood. These receptors were taken from an elderly woman in good health. CDR3s include the opening cysteine and the closing phenylalanine or tryptophan. The order of the fields is V gene, CDR3 protein.

V gene: TRBV9
CDR3 protein: CASSVSLTTDTQYF

V gene: TRBV12-3/TRBV12-4
CDR3 protein: CASTTLQGAEAFF

V gene: TRBV6-1
CDR3 protein: CASSAPTSGVPYEQYF

V gene: TRBV12-3/TRBV12-4
CDR3 protein: CASSFGGSRMHEQYF

V gene: TRBV15
CDR3 protein: CATSGGGATNEKLFF

V gene: TRBV29-1
CDR3 protein: CSVEDRQQHYEQYF

V gene: TRBV7-2
CDR3 protein: CASSLEHAGRGYGYTF

V gene: TRBV2
CDR3 protein: CASKQLVASTDTQYF

V gene: TRBV30
CDR3 protein: CAWRQDTEAFF

V gene: TRBV6-1
CDR3 protein: CASSEARGDLRETQYF

V gene: TRBV5-1
CDR3 protein: CASSLAGAGGRDTQYF

V gene: TRBV5-1
CDR3 protein: CASSWTTGGRREQYF

V gene: TRBV6-5
CDR3 protein: CASRAGQNTEAFF

V gene: TRBV12-3/TRBV12-4
CDR3 protein: CASSRRRGTITDTQYF

V gene: TRBV20-1
CDR3 protein: CSASFGQNYGYTF

V gene: TRBV5-6
CDR3 protein: CASSFGTGTYAATQYF

V gene: TRBV20-1
CDR3 protein: CSASSGASPETQYF

V gene: TRBV6-5
CDR3 protein: CASSSQGARNSPPHF

V gene: TRBV6-2/TRBV6-3
CDR3 protein: CASSYQRMNYGYTF

V gene: TRBV7-8
CDR3 protein: CASSLGSDIQYF

V gene: TRBV28
CDR3 protein: CASSLGLSGENQPQHF

V gene: TRBV5-1
CDR3 protein: CASTELGQTNEKLFF

V gene: TRBV12-3/TRBV12-4
CDR3 protein: CASSFSAGQNTGELFF